These T cell receptor delta chains were read from a single sample in a study of Vδ1+ human thymocytes. TCRdb re-analyzed the multiplex PCR reads via CATT. The profile shows about 54,000 delta-chain clones, about 16% of them singletons. The sequencing sample was made of Vdelta1+ gamma-delta thymocytes from the thymus. These receptors were taken from a boy younger than two who had congenital heart surgery. CDR3s include the opening cysteine and the closing phenylalanine or tryptophan. The D gene is left open where the match is weak. Clone size appears in some rows only: once, few, many, or a class for an expanded clone.

D | size | J | V | DNA | CDR3
TRDD2 | NA | TRDJ1 | TRDV1 | TGTGCTCTTGGGGACCTCCTTTCCTACGGGTACCTGGCCGATAAACTCATCTTT | CALGDLLSYGYLADKLIF
TRDD3 | NA | TRDJ1 | TRDV1 | TGTGCTCTTGCGGAAGGGCCAGGACTGGGGACTCCCACCGATAAACTCATCTTT | CALAEGPGLGTPTDKLIF
TRDD3 | few | TRDJ1 | TRDV1 | TGTGCTCTTGGGGAAAAACCCTACAACTGGGGGATAGCGACCGATAAACTCATCTTT | CALGEKPYNWGIATDKLIF
TRDD3 | NA | TRDJ1 | TRDV1 | TGTGCTCTTGGGGAACTGGGGGATGAACTCATCTTT | CALGELGDELIF
TRDD3 | few | TRDJ1 | TRDV1 | TGTGCTCTTGGGGATCGCTGGGGGCAAACCGATAAACTCATCTTT | CALGDRWGQTDKLIF
TRDD3 | NA | TRDJ1 | TRDV1 | TGTGCTCTTGGGGAATCTCCCCCCTTCCTACTGGGGGATACGAGACTCATCTTT | CALGESPPFLLGDTRLIF
TRDD3 | NA | TRDJ1 | TRDV1 | TGTGCTCTTGGGGAGGCCTTCCCTCGCACTGGGGGATCCACCGATAAACTCATCTTT | CALGEAFPRTGGSTDKLIF
TRDD3 | NA | TRDJ1 | TRDV1 | TGTGCTCTTGGGGCCCCTTATTCCATGCTGGGGGATGGTTACACCGATAAACTCATCTTT | CALGAPYSMLGDGYTDKLIF
NA | few | TRDJ1 | TRDV1 | TGTGCTCTTGGGGAACTACGCCCTAGGACTGGGTCAAATAAACTCATCTTT | CALGELRPRTGSNKLIF
TRDD3 | few | TRDJ1 | TRDV1 | TGTGCTCTTGGGGTCGGGGAAAGTCCCTTCCCTCGGGGTGGGGGATACGCGTACACCGATAAACTCATCTTT | CALGVGESPFPRGGGYAYTDKLIF
NA | NA | TRDJ1 | TRDV1 | TGTGCTCTTGGGGGGTATTCGGCCTTCCCTCGTTCGATTAAGGGTAAACTCATCTTT | CALGGYSAFPRSIKGKLIF
TRDD3 | few | TRDJ1 | TRDV1 | TGTGCTCTTGGGGAACCCTTCCTACTGGGGGATATTGGCGATAAACTCATCTTT | CALGEPFLLGDIGDKLIF
TRDD3 | few | TRDJ1 | TRDV1 | TGTGCTCTTGGGTCGCCAGACGACTGGGGGATACGATTCCATAAACTCATCTTT | CALGSPDDWGIRFHKLIF
NA | NA | TRDJ1 | TRDV1 | TGTGCTCTTGGGCCTTCGAGGGGGCACACCGATAAACTCATCTTT | CALGPSRGHTDKLIF
TRDD3 | NA | TRDJ1 | TRDV1 | TGTGCTCTTGGGACCTGCCTTCCCCAAAATACTGGGGGATACGGCCGTCGTATGACCGATAAACTCATCTTT | CALGTCLPQNTGGYGRRMTDKLIF
TRDD3 | few | TRDJ1 | TRDV1 | TGTGCTCTTGGGGAACTCGCCGGGTGGTGGGGGATACGCCCCAACACCGATAAACTCATCTTT | CALGELAGWWGIRPNTDKLIF
TRDD3 | NA | TRDJ1 | TRDV1 | TGTGCTCTTGGGGAACTGGCGGCCGTGACTGGGGGATTTATGTACACCGATAAACTCATCTTT | CALGELAAVTGGFMYTDKLIF
TRDD3 | NA | TRDJ1 | TRDV2 | TGTGCCTGTGACACCGTGAGGTACTGGGGGAAAATACGGCCTAACACCGATAAACTCATCTTT | CACDTVRYWGKIRPNTDKLIF
TRDD3 | few | TRDJ1 | TRDV1 | TGTGCTCTTGGGGAAATAACTATAGCTGGGGGATACTCCGATAAACTCATCTTT | CALGEITIAGGYSDKLIF
NA | NA | TRDJ1 | TRDV1 | TGTGCTCTTGGGGAACTTCCCGGGGAGGGACTCATCTTT | CALGELPGEGLIF
TRDD3 | few | TRDJ2 | TRDV1 | TGTGCTCTTGGGGAACTGAAACGGTCTGGGGGATACAACGGTTGCAATGTGACAGCACAACTCTTCTTT | CALGELKRSGGYNGCNVTAQLFF
TRDD3 | few | TRDJ1 | TRDV1 | TGTGCTCTTGGGGAACTACAGCAACTATGGCTGGGGGATAGAGATAAACTCATCTTT | CALGELQQLWLGDRDKLIF
TRDD3 | few | TRDJ1 | TRDV1 | TGTGCTCTTGGGGAAAAGCTACGTGGAGTGGGGGAAGACACCGATAAACTCATCTTT | CALGEKLRGVGEDTDKLIF
NA | few | TRDJ1 | TRDV1 | TGTGCTCTTGGGGAGACCCTTCCAATACGCCTAACCAGAGAACTAACAAACACCGATAAACTCATCTTT | CALGETLPIRLTRELTNTDKLIF
TRDD3 | NA | TRDJ1 | TRDV1 | TGTGCTCTTGGGGAACCTACATGGGGGATACGCGCGGCTTACACCGATAAACTCATCTTT | CALGEPTWGIRAAYTDKLIF
TRDD3 | NA | TRDJ1 | TRDV1 | TGTGCTCTTGGGGATCCCGGCCTTCCGCTACTGGGGGATACGAACACCGATAAACTCATCTTT | CALGDPGLPLLGDTNTDKLIF
NA | few | TRDJ1 | TRDV1 | TGTGCTCTTGGCTCCGGGAACTACTACACCGATAAACTCATCTTT | CALGSGNYYTDKLIF
NA | NA | TRDJ1 | TRDV1 | TGTGCTCTTGGGGGTTCCTACGGAAGATACGCGAGGGACGATAAACTCATCTTT | CALGGSYGRYARDDKLIF
TRDD2 | once | TRDJ1 | TRDV1 | TGTGCTCTTGGGGGGAGCTTCCTACAGGGGTACACCGATAAACTCATCTTT | CALGGSFLQGYTDKLIF